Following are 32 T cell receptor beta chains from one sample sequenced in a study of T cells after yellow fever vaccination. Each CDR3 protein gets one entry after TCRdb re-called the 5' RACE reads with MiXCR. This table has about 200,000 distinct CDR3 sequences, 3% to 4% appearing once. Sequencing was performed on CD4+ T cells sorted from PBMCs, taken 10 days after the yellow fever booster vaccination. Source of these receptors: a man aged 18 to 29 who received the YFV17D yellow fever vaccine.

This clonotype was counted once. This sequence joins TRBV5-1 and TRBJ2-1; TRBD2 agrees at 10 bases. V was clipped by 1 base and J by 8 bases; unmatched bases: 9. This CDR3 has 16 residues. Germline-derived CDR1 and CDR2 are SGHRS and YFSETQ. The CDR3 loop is CASSLRIAGGPYEQFF. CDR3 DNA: TGCGCCAGCAGCTTGAGAATAGCGGGGGGACCATATGAGCAGTTCTTC.

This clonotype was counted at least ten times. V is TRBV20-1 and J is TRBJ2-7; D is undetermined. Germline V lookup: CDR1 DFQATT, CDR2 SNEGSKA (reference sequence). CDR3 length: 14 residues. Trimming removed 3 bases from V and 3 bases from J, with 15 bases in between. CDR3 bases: TGCAGTGCTAGGTTGAGCGTCACCCGCTACGAGCAGTACTTC. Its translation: CSARLSVTRYEQYF.

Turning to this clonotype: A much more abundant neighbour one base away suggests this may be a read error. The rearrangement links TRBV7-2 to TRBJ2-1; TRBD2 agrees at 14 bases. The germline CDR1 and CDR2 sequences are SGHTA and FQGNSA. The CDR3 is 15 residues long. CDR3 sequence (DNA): TGTGCCAGCAGCCCGGGACTAGCGGGGGTTAATGAGCTGTTCTTC. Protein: CASSPGLAGVNELFF.

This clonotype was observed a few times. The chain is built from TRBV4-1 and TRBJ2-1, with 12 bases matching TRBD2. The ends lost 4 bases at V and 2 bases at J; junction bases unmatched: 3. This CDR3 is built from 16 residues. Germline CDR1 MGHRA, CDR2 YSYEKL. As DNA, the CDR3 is TGCGCCAGCAGCCGTCTAGCGGGGGGGGCCTACAATGAGCAGTTCTTC. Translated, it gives CASSRLAGGAYNEQFF.

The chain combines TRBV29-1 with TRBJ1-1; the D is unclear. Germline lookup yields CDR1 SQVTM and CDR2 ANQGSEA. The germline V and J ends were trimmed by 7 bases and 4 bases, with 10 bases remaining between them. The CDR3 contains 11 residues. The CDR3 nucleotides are TGCAGCGGGAGGTGGGGCACTGAAGCTTTCTTT. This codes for CSGRWGTEAFF.

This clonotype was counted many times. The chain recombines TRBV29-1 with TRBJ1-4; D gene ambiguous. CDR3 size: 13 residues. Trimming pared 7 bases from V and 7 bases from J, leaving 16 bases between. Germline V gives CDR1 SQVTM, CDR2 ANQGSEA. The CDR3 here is CSACEPLGEKLFF. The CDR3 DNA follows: TGCAGCGCCTGCGAACCTTTGGGTGAAAAACTGTTTTTT.

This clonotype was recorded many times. CDR3: CASSQDGVTEAFF. In DNA form, the CDR3 reads TGTGCCAGCAGCCAGGACGGAGTCACTGAAGCTTTCTTT. This chain links TRBV7-9 with TRBJ1-1, with D unresolved. V was trimmed by 5 bases and J by 4 bases, leaving 11 bases between them. Germline loops: CDR1 SEHNR, CDR2 FQNEAQ (reference sequence). The CDR3 covers 13 residues.

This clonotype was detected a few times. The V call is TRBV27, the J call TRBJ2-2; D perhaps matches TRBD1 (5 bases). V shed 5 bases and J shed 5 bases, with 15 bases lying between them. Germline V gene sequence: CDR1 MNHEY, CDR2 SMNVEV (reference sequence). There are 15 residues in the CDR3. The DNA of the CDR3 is TGTGCCAGCAGTCTCTATCAGGGTACAACCGGGGAGCTGTTTTTT. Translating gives CASSLYQGTTGELFF.

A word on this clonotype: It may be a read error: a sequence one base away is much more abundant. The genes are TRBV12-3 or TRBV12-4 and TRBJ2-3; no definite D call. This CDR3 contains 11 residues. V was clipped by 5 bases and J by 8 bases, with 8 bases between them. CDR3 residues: CASSRWVTQYF. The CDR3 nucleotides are TGTGCCAGCAGTAGGTGGGTTACGCAGTATTTT.

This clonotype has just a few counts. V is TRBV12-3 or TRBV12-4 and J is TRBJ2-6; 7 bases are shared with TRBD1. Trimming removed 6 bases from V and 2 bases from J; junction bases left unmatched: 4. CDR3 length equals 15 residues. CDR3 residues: CASRNTGAGANVLTF. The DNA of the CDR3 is TGTGCCAGCAGAAACACAGGGGCTGGGGCCAACGTCCTGACTTTC.

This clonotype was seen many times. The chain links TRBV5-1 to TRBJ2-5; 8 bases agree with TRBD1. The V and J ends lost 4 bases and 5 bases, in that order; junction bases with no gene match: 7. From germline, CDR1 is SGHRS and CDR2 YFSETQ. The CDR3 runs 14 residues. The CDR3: CASSTQTGEETQYF. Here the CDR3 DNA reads TGCGCCAGCAGCACCCAGACAGGGGAGGAGACCCAGTACTTC. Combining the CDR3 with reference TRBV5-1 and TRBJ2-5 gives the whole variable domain KAGVTQTPRYLIKTRGQQVTLSCSPISGHRSVSWYQQTPGQGLQFLFEYFSETQRNKGNFPGRFSGRQFSNSRSEMNVSTLELGDSALYLCASSTQTGEETQYFGPGTRLLVL.

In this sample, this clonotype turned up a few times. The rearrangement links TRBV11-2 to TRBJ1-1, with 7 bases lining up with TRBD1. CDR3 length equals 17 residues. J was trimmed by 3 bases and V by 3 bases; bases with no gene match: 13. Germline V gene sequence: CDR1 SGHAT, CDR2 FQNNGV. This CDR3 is CASSLDRWRPSDTEAFF. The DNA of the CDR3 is TGTGCCAGCAGCTTGGACAGGTGGCGGCCCTCTGACACTGAAGCTTTCTTT.

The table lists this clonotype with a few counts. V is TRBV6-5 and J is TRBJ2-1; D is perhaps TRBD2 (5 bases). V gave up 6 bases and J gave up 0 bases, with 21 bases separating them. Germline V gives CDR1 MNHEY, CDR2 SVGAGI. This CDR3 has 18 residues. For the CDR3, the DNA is TGTGCCAGCAGCCGCAAATCCTCTAGCTGGAGCTCCTACAATGAGCAGTTCTTC. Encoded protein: CASSRKSSSWSSYNEQFF.

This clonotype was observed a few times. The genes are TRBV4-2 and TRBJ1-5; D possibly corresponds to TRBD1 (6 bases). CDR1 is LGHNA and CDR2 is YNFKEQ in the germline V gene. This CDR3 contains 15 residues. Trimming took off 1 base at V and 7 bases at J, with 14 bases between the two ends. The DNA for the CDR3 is TGTGCCAGCAGCCAAGGTGGGGACGGGGGCCAGCCCCAGCATTTT. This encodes CASSQGGDGGQPQHF.

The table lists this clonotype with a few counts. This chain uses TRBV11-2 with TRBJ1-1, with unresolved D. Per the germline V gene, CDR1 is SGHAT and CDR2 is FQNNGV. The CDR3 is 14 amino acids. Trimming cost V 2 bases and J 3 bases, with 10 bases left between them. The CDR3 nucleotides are TGTGCCAGCAGCTTAAATCGGGCTTACACTGAAGCTTTCTTT. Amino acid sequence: CASSLNRAYTEAFF. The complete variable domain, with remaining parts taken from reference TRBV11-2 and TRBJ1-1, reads EAGVAQSPRYKIIEKRQSVAFWCNPISGHATLYWYQQILGQGPKLLIQFQNNGVVDDSQLPKDRFSAERLKGVDSTLKIQPAKLEDSAVYLCASSLNRAYTEAFFGQGTRLTVV.

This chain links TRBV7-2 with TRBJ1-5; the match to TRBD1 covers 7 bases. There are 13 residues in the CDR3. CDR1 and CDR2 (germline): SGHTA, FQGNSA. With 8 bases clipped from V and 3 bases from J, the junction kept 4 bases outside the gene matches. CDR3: CASGDRVNQPQHF. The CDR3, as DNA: TGTGCCAGCGGCGACAGGGTCAATCAGCCCCAGCATTTT.

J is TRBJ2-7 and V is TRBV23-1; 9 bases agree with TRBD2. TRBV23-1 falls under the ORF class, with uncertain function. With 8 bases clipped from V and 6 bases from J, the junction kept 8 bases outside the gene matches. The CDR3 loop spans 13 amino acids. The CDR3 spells CASAAGGDGEQYV. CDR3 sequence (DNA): TGCGCCAGCGCCGCGGGGGGGGATGGCGAGCAGTACGTC.

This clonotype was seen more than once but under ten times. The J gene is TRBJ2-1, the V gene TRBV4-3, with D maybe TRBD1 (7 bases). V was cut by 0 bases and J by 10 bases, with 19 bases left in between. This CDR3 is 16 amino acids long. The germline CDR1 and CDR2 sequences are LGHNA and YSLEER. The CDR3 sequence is CASSQDGRQGREEQFF. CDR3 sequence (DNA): TGCGCCAGCAGCCAAGACGGGAGACAGGGCAGAGAGGAGCAGTTCTTC.

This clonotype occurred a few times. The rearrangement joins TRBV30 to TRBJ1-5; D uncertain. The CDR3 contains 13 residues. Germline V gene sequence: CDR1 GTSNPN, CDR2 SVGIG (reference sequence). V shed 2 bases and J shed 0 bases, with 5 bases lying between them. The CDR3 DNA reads TGTGCCTGGAGTCTGTATAGCAATCAGCCCCAGCATTTT. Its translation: CAWSLYSNQPQHF.

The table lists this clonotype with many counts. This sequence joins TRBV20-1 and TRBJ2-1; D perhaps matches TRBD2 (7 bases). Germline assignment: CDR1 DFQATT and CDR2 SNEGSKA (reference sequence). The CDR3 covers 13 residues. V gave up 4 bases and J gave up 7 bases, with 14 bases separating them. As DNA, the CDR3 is TGCAGTGCTAACCGGGGGGCGGGGAATGAGCAGTTCTTC. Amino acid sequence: CSANRGAGNEQFF.

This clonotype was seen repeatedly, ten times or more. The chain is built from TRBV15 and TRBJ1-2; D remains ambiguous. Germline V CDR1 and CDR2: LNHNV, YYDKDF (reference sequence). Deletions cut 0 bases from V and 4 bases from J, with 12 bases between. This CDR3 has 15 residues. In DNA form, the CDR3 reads TGTGCCACCAGCAGAGATTCGCGGGAAGTCTATGGCTACACCTTC. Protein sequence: CATSRDSREVYGYTF.

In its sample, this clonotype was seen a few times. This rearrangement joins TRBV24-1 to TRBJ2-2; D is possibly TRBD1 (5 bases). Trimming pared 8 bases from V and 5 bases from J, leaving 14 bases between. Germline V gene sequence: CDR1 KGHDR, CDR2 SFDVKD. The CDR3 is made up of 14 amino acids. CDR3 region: CATNRARGTGELFF. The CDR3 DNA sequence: TGTGCCACCAACCGAGCTAGGGGTACCGGGGAGCTGTTTTTT.

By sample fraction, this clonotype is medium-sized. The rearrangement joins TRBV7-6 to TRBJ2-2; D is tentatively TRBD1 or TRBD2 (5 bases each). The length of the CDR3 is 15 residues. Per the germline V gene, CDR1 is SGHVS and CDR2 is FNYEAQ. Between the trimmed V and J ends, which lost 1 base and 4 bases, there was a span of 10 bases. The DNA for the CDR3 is TGTGCCAGCAGCTTAGTGAGGGGCGTCACCGGGGAGCTGTTTTTT. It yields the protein CASSLVRGVTGELFF.

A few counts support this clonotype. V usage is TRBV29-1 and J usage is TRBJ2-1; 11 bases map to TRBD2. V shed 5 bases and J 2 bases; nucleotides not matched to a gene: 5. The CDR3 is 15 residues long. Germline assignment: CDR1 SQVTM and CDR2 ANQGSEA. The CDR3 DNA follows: TGCAGCGTTATGACTAGCGGGGCACCCTACAATGAGCAGTTCTTC. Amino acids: CSVMTSGAPYNEQFF.

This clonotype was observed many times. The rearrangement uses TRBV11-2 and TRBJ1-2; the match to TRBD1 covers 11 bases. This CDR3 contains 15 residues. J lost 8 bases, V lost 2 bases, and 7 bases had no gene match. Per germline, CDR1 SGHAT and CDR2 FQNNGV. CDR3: CASSLRTGGAWGYTF. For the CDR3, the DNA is TGTGCCAGCAGCTTAAGGACAGGGGGCGCTTGGGGCTACACCTTC.

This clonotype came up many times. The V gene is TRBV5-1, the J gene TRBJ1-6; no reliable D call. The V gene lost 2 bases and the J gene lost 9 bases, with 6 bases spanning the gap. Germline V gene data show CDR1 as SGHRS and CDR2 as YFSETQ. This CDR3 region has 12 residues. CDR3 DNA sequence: TGCGCCAGCAGCTTTGTCGGTTCACCCCTCCACTTT. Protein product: CASSFVGSPLHF.

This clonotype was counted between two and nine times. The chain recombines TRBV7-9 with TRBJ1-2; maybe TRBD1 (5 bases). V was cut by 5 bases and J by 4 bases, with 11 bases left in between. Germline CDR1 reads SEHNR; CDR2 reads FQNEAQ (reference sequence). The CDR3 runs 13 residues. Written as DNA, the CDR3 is TGTGCCAGCAGCCGTGGGGGTTCCTATGGCTACACCTTC. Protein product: CASSRGGSYGYTF.

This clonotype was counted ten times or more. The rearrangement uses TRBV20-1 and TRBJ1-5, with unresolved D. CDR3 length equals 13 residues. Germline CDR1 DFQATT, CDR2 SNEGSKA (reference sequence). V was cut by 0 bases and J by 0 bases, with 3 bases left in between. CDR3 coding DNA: TGCAGTGCTAGAGAGGATAGCAATCAGCCCCAGCATTTT. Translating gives CSAREDSNQPQHF.

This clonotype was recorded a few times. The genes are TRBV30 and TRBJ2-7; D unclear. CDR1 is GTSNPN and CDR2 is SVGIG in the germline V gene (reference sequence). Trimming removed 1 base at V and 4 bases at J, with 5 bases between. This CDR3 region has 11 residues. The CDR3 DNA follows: TGTGCCTGGAGTGGGTTTTACGAGCAGTACTTC. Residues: CAWSGFYEQYF.

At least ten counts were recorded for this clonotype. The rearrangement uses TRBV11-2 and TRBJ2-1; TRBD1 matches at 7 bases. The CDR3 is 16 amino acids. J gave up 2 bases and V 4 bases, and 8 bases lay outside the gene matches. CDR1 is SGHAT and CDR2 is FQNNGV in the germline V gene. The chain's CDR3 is CASSSYVGTAYNEQFF. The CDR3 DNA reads TGTGCCAGCAGCTCTTATGTTGGGACAGCCTACAATGAGCAGTTCTTC.

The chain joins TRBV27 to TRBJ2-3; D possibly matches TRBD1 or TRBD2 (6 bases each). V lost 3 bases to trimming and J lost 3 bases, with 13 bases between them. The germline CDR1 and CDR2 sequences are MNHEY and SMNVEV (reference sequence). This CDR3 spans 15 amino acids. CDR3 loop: CASSLTWGATDTQYF. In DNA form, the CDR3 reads TGTGCCAGCAGTTTGACCTGGGGGGCGACAGATACGCAGTATTTT.

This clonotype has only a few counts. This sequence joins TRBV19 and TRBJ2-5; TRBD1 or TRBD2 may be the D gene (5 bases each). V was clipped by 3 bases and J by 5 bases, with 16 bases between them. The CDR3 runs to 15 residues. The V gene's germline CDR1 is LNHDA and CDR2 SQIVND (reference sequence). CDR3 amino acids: CASSMGTVGYETQYF. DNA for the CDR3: TGTGCCAGTAGTATGGGGACGGTTGGTTATGAGACCCAGTACTTC. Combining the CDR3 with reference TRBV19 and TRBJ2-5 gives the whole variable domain DGGITQSPKYLFRKEGQNVTLSCEQNLNHDAMYWYRQDPGQGLRLIYYSQIVNDFQKGDIAEGYSVSREKKESFPLTVTSAQKNPTAFYLCASSMGTVGYETQYFGPGTRLLVL.